The next 4 T cell receptor beta chains were all read from a single sample in a study of cytomegalovirus exposure and HLA in healthy donors (dated by TCRdb to the late 2010s). Library generation was performed with the immunoSEQ multiplex PCR assay. A mixture of 60 forward primers for TCR Vbeta segments and 13 reverse primers for TCR Jbeta segments was used in the multiplex PCR. This immuneACCESS table, as held by TCRdb, lists in-frame sequences with V and J called but not all clones. Of the missing ones, under half trace to an unresolved V gene in checked studies; the others have no known cause. The sample has approximately 69,000 clones on record, around 76% of them singletons. The ten largest clones take up roughly 20% of the sample. Input material: PBMCs. These receptors all stem from a woman in her twenties or thirties in good health and CMV-seropositive.

The chain is built from TRBV6-1 and TRBJ2-7; a possible D gene is TRBD2 (6 bases). Trimming shortened V by 10 bases and J by 3 bases, and 19 bases separated the two germline ends. The CDR3 length is 14 residues. The germline CDR1 and CDR2 sequences are MNHNS and SASEGT. In nucleotides, the CDR3 is TGTGCCACCTCTCTTGGAGGGGAACACTACGAGCAGTACTTC. It specifies CATSLGGEHYEQYF.

The chain links TRBV6-5 to TRBJ2-5; TRBD2 matches 10 bases. With V trimmed by 0 bases and J by 4 bases, 2 bases remained unmatched. The CDR3 contains 15 residues. The germline gives CDR1 MNHEY, CDR2 SVGAGI. The CDR3 here is CASSYSPSGRETQYF. CDR3 in DNA: TGTGCCAGCAGTTACTCCCCTAGCGGGAGAGAGACCCAGTACTTC.

The rearrangement joins TRBV5-1 to TRBJ2-3; a possible D gene is TRBD1 (5 bases). Per germline, CDR1 SGHRS and CDR2 YFSETQ. Trimming removed 0 bases at V and 2 bases at J, with 10 bases between. The CDR3 is 15 residues long. CDR3: CASSLVLGLTDTQYF. As DNA, the CDR3 is TGCGCCAGCAGCTTGGTTTTGGGGCTCACAGATACGCAGTATTTT.

The chain is built from TRBV19 and TRBJ1-1, with 7 bases matching TRBD1. The length of the CDR3 is 14 residues. Germline CDR1 is LNHDA and CDR2 is SQIVND (reference sequence). The V gene end was trimmed by 8 bases and the J gene end by 6 bases; junction bases not matched to a gene: 12. In nucleotides, the CDR3 is TGTGCCAGTCGATCAGACAGGGATAGTGCTGAAGCTTTCTTT. Protein sequence: CASRSDRDSAEAFF.